These T cell receptor beta chains were read from a single sample in a study of beta chain features in type 1 diabetes. Sequencing used immunoSEQ multiplex PCR; TCRdb keeps in-frame clones, though not all of them. The sample has 500,000 to 650,000 clones, around 11% seen once. Source material: naive CD4+ T cells from blood. All receptors derive from a young man with type 1 diabetes. CDR3s include the opening cysteine and the closing phenylalanine or tryptophan. D genes are given only for firm matches. Expanded clones get a size class; other rows say once, few or many, or leave the size out.

size: few
D: .
V: TRBV30
J: TRBJ1-4
DNA: TGTGCCTGGAGTGCGGACCCTCAGGGTGAAAAACTGTTTTTT
CDR3: CAWSADPQGEKLFF

size: .
D: TRBD2
V: TRBV7-2
J: TRBJ2-1
DNA: TGTGCCAGCAGCTCCCCCGGGCTAGCGGCCAATGAGCAGTTCTTC
CDR3: CASSSPGLAANEQFF

size: few
D: TRBD1
V: TRBV30
J: TRBJ1-4
DNA: TGTGCCTGGAGGACCGGACAGGTTAGGGATGAAAAACTGTTTTTT
CDR3: CAWRTGQVRDEKLFF

size: .
D: .
V: TRBV5-1
J: TRBJ1-1
DNA: TGCGCCAGCAGCTCAAGAGGGACATATCTGAACACTGAAGCTTTCTTT
CDR3: CASSSRGTYLNTEAFF

size: few
D: TRBD1
V: TRBV5-1
J: TRBJ2-7
DNA: TGCGCCAGCAGCTTTCCCGGGACAGGGGCGGAAGGCTACGAGCAGTACTTC
CDR3: CASSFPGTGAEGYEQYF

size: few
D: .
V: TRBV6-6
J: TRBJ1-6
DNA: TGTGCCAGCAGGACCAGCCTGGGCAGGGAAAGCTCACCCCTCCACTTT
CDR3: CASRTSLGRESSPLHF

size: .
D: .
V: TRBV6-5
J: TRBJ1-3
DNA: TGTGCCAGCAGTTTCGACAGCTCTGGAAACACCATATATTTT
CDR3: CASSFDSSGNTIYF

size: few
D: .
V: TRBV4-3
J: TRBJ1-5
DNA: TGCGCCAGCAGCCAAGATTGGTCGGGGGGTGATCAGCCCCAGCATTTT
CDR3: CASSQDWSGGDQPQHF

size: .
D: .
V: TRBV25-1
J: TRBJ1-2
DNA: TGTGCCAGCAGTGAAGAGAGGTATGGCTACACCTTC
CDR3: CASSEERYGYTF

size: .
D: .
V: TRBV7-2
J: TRBJ2-7
DNA: TGTGCCAGCAGCCCGGGGGCCCCTCTCTACGAGCAGTACTTC
CDR3: CASSPGAPLYEQYF

size: .
D: .
V: TRBV6-6
J: TRBJ1-5
DNA: TGTGCCAGCAGCCCGGTTGAGAGCAATCAGCCCCAGCATTTT
CDR3: CASSPVESNQPQHF

size: .
D: TRBD1
V: TRBV5-1
J: TRBJ2-1
DNA: TGCGCCAGCAGCTTGGTGTGGACAGGGGAGAATGAGCAGTTCTTC
CDR3: CASSLVWTGENEQFF

size: few
D: .
V: TRBV29-1
J: TRBJ2-1
DNA: TGCAGCGTTGATCCCTACAATGAGCAGTTCTTC
CDR3: CSVDPYNEQFF

size: once
D: TRBD1
V: TRBV7-9
J: TRBJ2-5
DNA: TGTGCCAGCAGCTTACTACAGGGGCCTCAAGAGACCCAGTACTTC
CDR3: CASSLLQGPQETQYF

size: .
D: .
V: TRBV4-3
J: TRBJ1-2
DNA: TGCGCCAGCAGCCAAGATCCTGAGTACCCGCGAGGCTACACCTTC
CDR3: CASSQDPEYPRGYTF

size: few
D: .
V: TRBV10-3
J: TRBJ1-5
DNA: TGTGCCATCAGACAGGACAATCAGCCCCAGCATTTT
CDR3: CAIRQDNQPQHF

size: few
D: .
V: TRBV29-1
J: TRBJ1-2
DNA: TGCAGCGTTGTAGAGGGGAAGAACTATGGCTACACCTTC
CDR3: CSVVEGKNYGYTF

size: few
D: .
V: TRBV29-1
J: TRBJ1-1
DNA: TGCAGCGTTCGTCTTGCGGAGGGGCCCACTGAAGCTTTCTTT
CDR3: CSVRLAEGPTEAFF

size: .
D: .
V: TRBV2
J: TRBJ2-1
DNA: TGTGCCAGCAGCGCAACGGCCGAGCAGTTCTTC
CDR3: CASSATAEQFF

size: .
D: .
V: TRBV7-2
J: TRBJ2-3
DNA: TGTGCCAGCAGCTTAGTAGGGACCACAGATACGCAGTATTTT
CDR3: CASSLVGTTDTQYF

size: few
D: .
V: TRBV7-9
J: TRBJ2-1
DNA: TGTGCCAGCAGCTTAGGACAGGACTCCTACAATGAGCAGTTCTTC
CDR3: CASSLGQDSYNEQFF

size: .
D: .
V: TRBV1
J: TRBJ1-5
DNA: TGCACCAGCAGCCTCCGGACGGAGGACCCTGGTCAGCCCCAGCATTTT
CDR3: CTSSLRTEDPGQPQHF

size: many
D: .
V: TRBV13
J: TRBJ1-6
DNA: TGTGCCAGCAGCTCGCCCCCCGGACCCCTCCACTTT
CDR3: CASSSPPGPLHF

size: few
D: .
V: TRBV10-3
J: TRBJ1-5
DNA: TGTGCCATCAGTGGGCAAGGATGGCCCCAGCATTTT
CDR3: CAISGQGWPQHF

size: .
D: TRBD2
V: TRBV9
J: TRBJ2-1
DNA: TGTGCCAGCAGCGTAGGAACTTTAACTAGCGGGATTACCGCTGAGCAGTTCTTC
CDR3: CASSVGTLTSGITAEQFF

size: few
D: TRBD1
V: TRBV10-3
J: TRBJ1-1
DNA: TGTGCCATCAGTGAGTCACCGCGACAGGGGGCTGAAGCTTTCTTT
CDR3: CAISESPRQGAEAFF

size: .
D: .
V: TRBV5-6
J: TRBJ1-4
DNA: TGTGCCAGCAGCTTGCAAGGGGAAAAACTGTTTTTT
CDR3: CASSLQGEKLFF

size: .
D: .
V: TRBV27
J: TRBJ1-1
DNA: TGTGCCAGCAGTTCGAGTTACAGGACTGAAGCTTTCTTT
CDR3: CASSSSYRTEAFF

size: few
D: TRBD2
V: TRBV29-1
J: TRBJ2-3
DNA: TGCAGCGTTGGTACTAGCGGGACAGATACGCAGTATTTT
CDR3: CSVGTSGTDTQYF

size: .
D: TRBD1
V: TRBV4-3
J: TRBJ2-5
DNA: TGCGCCAGCAGCCGGCCGGGACAGGATGAGACCCAGTACTTC
CDR3: CASSRPGQDETQYF

size: few
D: TRBD1
V: TRBV6-5
J: TRBJ2-7
DNA: TGTGCCAGCAGTTCGGGACAGGGGAATTACGAGCAGTACTTC
CDR3: CASSSGQGNYEQYF

size: few
D: .
V: TRBV10-3
J: TRBJ2-2
DNA: TGTGCCATCAGTGGACAGATCCCGAACACCGGGGAGCTGTTTTTT
CDR3: CAISGQIPNTGELFF

size: few
D: .
V: TRBV12-2
J: TRBJ2-7
DNA: TGTGCAAGTCGCTTAGGGGGATCCACCTACGAGCAGTACTTC
CDR3: CASRLGGSTYEQYF

size: few
D: TRBD2
V: TRBV7-3
J: TRBJ2-5
DNA: TGTGCCAGCAGCTCCCGGGAAGTAGCGGGGGAACTCCAAGAGACCCAGTACTTC
CDR3: CASSSREVAGELQETQYF

size: few
D: .
V: TRBV9
J: TRBJ2-5
DNA: TGTGCCAGCAGCGCTCGTCACGGGCGAGAGGAGACCCAGTACTTC
CDR3: CASSARHGREETQYF

size: .
D: .
V: TRBV9
J: TRBJ2-7
DNA: TGTGCCAGCAGCGTAGCGGGGACTTCGAGCTCCTACGAGCAGTACTTC
CDR3: CASSVAGTSSSYEQYF

size: .
D: .
V: TRBV19
J: TRBJ2-2
DNA: TGTGCCAGTAGTATCCGGGGGGCCTCTCCCGGGGAGCTGTTTTTT
CDR3: CASSIRGASPGELFF

size: .
D: TRBD1
V: TRBV29-1
J: TRBJ2-3
DNA: TGCAGCGTTGAAGCTACAGGGGGCCTGACAGATACGCAGTATTTT
CDR3: CSVEATGGLTDTQYF

size: .
D: .
V: TRBV5-1
J: TRBJ1-1
DNA: TGCGCCAGCAGCTTAGTTACACGGAACACTGAAGCTTTCTTT
CDR3: CASSLVTRNTEAFF

size: few
D: TRBD1
V: TRBV5-1
J: TRBJ2-5
DNA: TGCGCCAGTAACACAGGGGGAGAGACCCAGTACTTC
CDR3: CASNTGGETQYF

size: .
D: .
V: TRBV5-4
J: TRBJ2-2
DNA: TGTGCCAGCAGCTTGGACCGTAACACCGGGGAGCTGTTTTTT
CDR3: CASSLDRNTGELFF

size: .
D: .
V: TRBV19
J: TRBJ1-2
DNA: TGTGCCAGTAGTCCCCGAAACTATGGCTACACCTTC
CDR3: CASSPRNYGYTF

size: .
D: .
V: TRBV2
J: TRBJ1-5
DNA: TGTGCCAGCAGTGAAGAGATGGGGAATCAGCCCCAGCATTTT
CDR3: CASSEEMGNQPQHF

size: few
D: TRBD2
V: TRBV9
J: TRBJ2-5
DNA: TGTGCCAGCAGCATCTTAGCGGGGGGGCAGGAGACCCAGTACTTC
CDR3: CASSILAGGQETQYF

size: .
D: .
V: TRBV6-5
J: TRBJ1-2
DNA: TGTGCCAGCAGTTACTATGGCTACACCTTC
CDR3: CASSYYGYTF

size: .
D: TRBD2
V: TRBV15
J: TRBJ2-1
DNA: TGTGCCACCAGCAGAGATGGTAAGGTAGCGGGGGACAATGAGCAGTTCTTC
CDR3: CATSRDGKVAGDNEQFF

size: .
D: TRBD2
V: TRBV10-3
J: TRBJ2-1
DNA: TGTGCCATCAGTGAACTAGCGGGGGGGCCCTTGAACAATGAGCAGTTCTTC
CDR3: CAISELAGGPLNNEQFF

size: many
D: .
V: TRBV15
J: TRBJ1-6
DNA: TGTGCCACCTCCCGGGCCCGGGAACGGTCACCCCTCCACTTT
CDR3: CATSRARERSPLHF

size: .
D: .
V: TRBV20-1
J: TRBJ1-4
DNA: TGCAGTGCGCTTAATGAAAAACTGTTTTTT
CDR3: CSALNEKLFF

size: few
D: TRBD2
V: TRBV27
J: TRBJ2-7
DNA: TGTGCCAGCAGTATCTTAGGAGCGGGAGGCGAGCAGTACTTC
CDR3: CASSILGAGGEQYF

size: .
D: .
V: TRBV7-2
J: TRBJ2-5
DNA: TGTGCCAGCAGCTTAATGATACAAGAGACCCAGTACTTC
CDR3: CASSLMIQETQYF

size: .
D: TRBD1
V: TRBV6-5
J: TRBJ1-2
DNA: TGTGCCAGCAGACTCCCGGGAGGGGGCAACTATGGCTACACCTTC
CDR3: CASRLPGGGNYGYTF

size: .
D: TRBD2
V: TRBV4-3
J: TRBJ2-7
DNA: TGCGCCAGCAGCCAAGGGCTAGCGGGGTATTCCTACGAGCAGTACTTC
CDR3: CASSQGLAGYSYEQYF